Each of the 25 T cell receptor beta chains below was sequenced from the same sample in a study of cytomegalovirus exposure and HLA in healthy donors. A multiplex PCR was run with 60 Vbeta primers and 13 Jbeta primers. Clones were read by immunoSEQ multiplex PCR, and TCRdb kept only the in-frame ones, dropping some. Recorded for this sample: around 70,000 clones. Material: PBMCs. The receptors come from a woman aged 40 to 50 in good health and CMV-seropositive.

CDR3 sequence reads: CASTDGTDETEAFF. The CDR3 DNA reads as TGTGCCAGTACCGACGGGACTGATGAGACTGAAGCTTTCTTT. V usage is TRBV19 and J usage is TRBJ1-1; a weak D match, TRBD1 (5 bases). Germline CDR1 LNHDA, CDR2 SQIVND (reference sequence). V was pared by 7 bases and J by 5 bases, with 17 bases between. CDR3 length: 14 amino acids.

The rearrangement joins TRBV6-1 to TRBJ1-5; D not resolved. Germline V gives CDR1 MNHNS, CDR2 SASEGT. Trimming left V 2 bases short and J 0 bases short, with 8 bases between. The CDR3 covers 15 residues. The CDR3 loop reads CASSESGYSNQPQHF. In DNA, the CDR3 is TGTGCCAGCAGTGAATCGGGGTATAGCAATCAGCCCCAGCATTTT.

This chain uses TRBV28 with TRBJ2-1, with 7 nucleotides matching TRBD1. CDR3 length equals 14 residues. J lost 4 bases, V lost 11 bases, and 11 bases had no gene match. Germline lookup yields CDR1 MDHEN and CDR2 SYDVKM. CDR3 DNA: TGTGCCTCCCGTTCCCGACAGGGTTACAATGAGCAGTTCTTC. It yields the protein CASRSRQGYNEQFF.

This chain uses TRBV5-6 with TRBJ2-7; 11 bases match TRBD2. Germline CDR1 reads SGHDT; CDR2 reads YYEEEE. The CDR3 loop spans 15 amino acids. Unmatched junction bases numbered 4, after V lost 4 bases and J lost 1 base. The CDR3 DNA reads TGTGCCAGCAGCAATAGCGGGGGGGCTTCCTACGAGCAGTACTTC. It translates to CASSNSGGASYEQYF.

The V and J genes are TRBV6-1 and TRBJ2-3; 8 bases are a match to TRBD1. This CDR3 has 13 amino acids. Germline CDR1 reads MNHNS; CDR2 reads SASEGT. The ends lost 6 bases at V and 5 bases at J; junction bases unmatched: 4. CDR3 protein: CASRRGQGDTQYF. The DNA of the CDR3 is TGTGCCAGCAGGCGAGGACAGGGAGATACGCAGTATTTT.

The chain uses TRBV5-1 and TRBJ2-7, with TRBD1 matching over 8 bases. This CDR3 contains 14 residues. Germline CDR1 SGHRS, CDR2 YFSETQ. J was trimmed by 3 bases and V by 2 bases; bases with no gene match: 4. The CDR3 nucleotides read TGCGCCAGCAGCTTCACGACAGGGGACTACGAGCAGTACTTC. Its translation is CASSFTTGDYEQYF.

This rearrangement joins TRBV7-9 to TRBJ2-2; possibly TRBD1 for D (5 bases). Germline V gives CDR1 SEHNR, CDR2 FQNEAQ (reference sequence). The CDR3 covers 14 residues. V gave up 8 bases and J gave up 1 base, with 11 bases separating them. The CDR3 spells CASGAAGNTGELFF. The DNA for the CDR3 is TGTGCCAGCGGGGCAGCAGGGAACACCGGGGAGCTGTTTTTT.

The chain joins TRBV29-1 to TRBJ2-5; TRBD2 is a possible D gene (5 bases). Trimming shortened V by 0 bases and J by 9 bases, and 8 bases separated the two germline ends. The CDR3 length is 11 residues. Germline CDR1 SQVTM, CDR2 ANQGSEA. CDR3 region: CSVEDRESQYF. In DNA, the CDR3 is TGCAGCGTTGAAGATAGGGAGTCCCAGTACTTC.

CDR3 residues: CASSEVRTEAFF. CDR3 coding DNA: TGTGCCAGCAGTGAGGTGAGGACTGAAGCTTTCTTT. The chain carries TRBV6-4 and TRBJ1-1; D gene unclear. The CDR3 has 12 amino acids. Germline CDR1 and CDR2: MRHNA and SNTAGT. Trimming removed 3 bases at V and 5 bases at J, with 7 bases between.

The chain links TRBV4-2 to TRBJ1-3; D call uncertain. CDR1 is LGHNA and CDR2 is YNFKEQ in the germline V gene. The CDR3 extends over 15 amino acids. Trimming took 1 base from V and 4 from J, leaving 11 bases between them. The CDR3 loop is CASSQAGGSGNTIYF. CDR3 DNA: TGTGCCAGCAGCCAAGCGGGAGGGTCGGGAAACACCATATATTTT.

The CDR3 protein is CASSSRGAGTDTQYF. Written as DNA, the CDR3 is TGTGCCAGCAGCTCCCGGGGAGCGGGCACAGATACGCAGTATTTT. The chain uses TRBV7-8 and TRBJ2-3, with D maybe TRBD2 (5 bases). CDR1 is SGHVS, CDR2 FQNEAQ, per germline. This CDR3 is 15 amino acids long. Trimming shortened V by 4 bases and J by 1 base, and 12 bases separated the two germline ends.

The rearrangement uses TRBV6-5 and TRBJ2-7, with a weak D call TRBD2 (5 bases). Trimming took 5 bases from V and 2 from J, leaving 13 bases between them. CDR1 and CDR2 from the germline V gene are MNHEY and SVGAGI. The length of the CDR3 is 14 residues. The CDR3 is CASSHGGPTYEQYF. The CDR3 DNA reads TGTGCCAGCAGTCACGGAGGACCTACCTACGAGCAGTACTTC.

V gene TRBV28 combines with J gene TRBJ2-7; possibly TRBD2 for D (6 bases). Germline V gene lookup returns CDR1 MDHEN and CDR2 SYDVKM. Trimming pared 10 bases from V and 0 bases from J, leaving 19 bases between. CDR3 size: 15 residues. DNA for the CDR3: TGTGCCACAGACCTGGAGGGGAGAAACTCCTACGAGCAGTACTTC. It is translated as CATDLEGRNSYEQYF.

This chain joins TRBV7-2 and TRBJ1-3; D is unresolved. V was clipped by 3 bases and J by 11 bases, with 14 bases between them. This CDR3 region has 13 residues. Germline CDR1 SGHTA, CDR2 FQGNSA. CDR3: CASSLTRLTPIYF. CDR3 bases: TGTGCCAGCAGCTTGACACGCCTAACTCCCATATATTTT. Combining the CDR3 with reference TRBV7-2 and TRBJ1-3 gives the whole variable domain GAGVSQSPSNKVTEKGKDVELRCDPISGHTALYWYRQSLGQGLEFLIYFQGNSAPDKSGLPSDRFSAERTGGSVSTLTIQRTQQEDSAVYLCASSLTRLTPIYFGEGSWLTVV.

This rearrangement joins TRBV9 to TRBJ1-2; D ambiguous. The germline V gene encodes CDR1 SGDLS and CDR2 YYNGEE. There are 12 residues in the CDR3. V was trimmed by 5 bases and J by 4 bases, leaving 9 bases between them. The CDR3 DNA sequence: TGTGCCAGCAGTGATGCAGGCTATGGCTACACCTTC. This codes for CASSDAGYGYTF.

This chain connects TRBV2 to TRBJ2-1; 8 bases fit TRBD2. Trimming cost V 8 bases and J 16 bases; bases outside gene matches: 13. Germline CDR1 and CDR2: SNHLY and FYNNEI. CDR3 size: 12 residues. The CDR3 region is CASGGAGEPDFF. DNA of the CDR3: TGTGCCAGCGGGGGAGCGGGAGAACCGGATTTCTTC. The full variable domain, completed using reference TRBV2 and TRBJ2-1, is EPEVTQTPSHQVTQMGQEVILRCVPISNHLYFYWYRQILGQKVEFLVSFYNNEISEKSEIFDDQFSVERPDGSNFTLKIRSTKLEDSAMYFCASGGAGEPDFFGPGTRLTVL.

The CDR3 DNA is TGTGCCAGCAGAGACAGGGCTGCTAATTCACCCCTCCACTTT. Translated, it gives CASRDRAANSPLHF. V gene TRBV6-1 combines with J gene TRBJ1-6, with 7 bases aligning to TRBD1. The CDR3 is 14 amino acids. Germline V gene lookup returns CDR1 MNHNS and CDR2 SASEGT. Germline trimming cut 6 bases from V and 6 bases from J; bases unmatched to any gene: 5.

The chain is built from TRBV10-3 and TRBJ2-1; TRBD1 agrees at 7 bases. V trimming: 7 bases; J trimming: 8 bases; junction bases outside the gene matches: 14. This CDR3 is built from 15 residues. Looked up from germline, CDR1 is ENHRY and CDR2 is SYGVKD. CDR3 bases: TGTGCCATCAAACAACCGGGACAGCACTTGGATGAGCAGTTCTTC. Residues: CAIKQPGQHLDEQFF.

The CDR3 bases are TGTGCCAGCAGCCCGGACATTTACTCCTACGAGCAGTACTTC. Translation: CASSPDIYSYEQYF. The gene calls are TRBV5-4 and TRBJ2-7; D perhaps matches TRBD1 (5 bases). The CDR3 is 14 residues long. The V end lost 4 bases, the J end lost 0 bases, and 11 bases lay between the germline ends. Germline V CDR1 and CDR2: SGHNT, YYREEE (reference sequence).

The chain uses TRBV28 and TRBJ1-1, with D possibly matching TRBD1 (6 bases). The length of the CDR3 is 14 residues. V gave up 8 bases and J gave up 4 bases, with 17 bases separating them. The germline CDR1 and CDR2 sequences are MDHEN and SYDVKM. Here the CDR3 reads CASLGAARGTEAFF. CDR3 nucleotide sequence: TGTGCCAGCCTAGGGGCCGCCAGGGGCACTGAAGCTTTCTTT.

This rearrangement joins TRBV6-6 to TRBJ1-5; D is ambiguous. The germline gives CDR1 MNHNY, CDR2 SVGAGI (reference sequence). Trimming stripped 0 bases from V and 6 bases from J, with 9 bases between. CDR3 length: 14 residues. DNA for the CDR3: TGTGCCAGCAGTTACTCCGTAGAGAGTCAGCCCCAGCATTTT. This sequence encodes CASSYSVESQPQHF.

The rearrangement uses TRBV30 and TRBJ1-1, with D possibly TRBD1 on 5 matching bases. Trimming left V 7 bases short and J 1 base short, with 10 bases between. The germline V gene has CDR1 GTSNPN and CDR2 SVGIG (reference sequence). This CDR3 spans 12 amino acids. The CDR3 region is CAYHTGNTEAFF. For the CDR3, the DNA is TGTGCCTATCATACAGGGAACACTGAAGCTTTCTTT.

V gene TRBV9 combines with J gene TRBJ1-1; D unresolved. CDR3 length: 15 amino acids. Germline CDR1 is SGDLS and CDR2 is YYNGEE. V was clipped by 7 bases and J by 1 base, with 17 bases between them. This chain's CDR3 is CASGSLRGKNTEAFF. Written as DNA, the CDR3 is TGTGCCAGCGGCAGCCTTCGGGGAAAGAACACTGAAGCTTTCTTT.

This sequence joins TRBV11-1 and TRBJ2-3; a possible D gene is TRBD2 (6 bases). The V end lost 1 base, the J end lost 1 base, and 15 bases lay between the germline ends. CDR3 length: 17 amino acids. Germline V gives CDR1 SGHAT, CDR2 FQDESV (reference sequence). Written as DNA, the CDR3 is TGTGCCAGCAGCTTAGGCAAGAGGCGGGGTGGCACAGATACGCAGTATTTT. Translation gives CASSLGKRRGGTDTQYF.

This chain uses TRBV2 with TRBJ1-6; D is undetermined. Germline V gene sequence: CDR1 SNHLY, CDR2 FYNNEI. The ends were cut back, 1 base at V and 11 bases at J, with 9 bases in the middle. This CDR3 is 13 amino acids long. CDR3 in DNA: TGTGCCAGCAGTGAAGAACTATACACACCCCTCCACTTT. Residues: CASSEELYTPLHF.